This T cell receptor (beta chain) was captured by sequencing in a study of blood T cell repertoires in COVID-19. The method was immunoSEQ multiplex PCR; TCRdb's version includes in-frame clones alone and lacks a portion of them. The sample contains 45,000 or so clones, more than 85% of which appear only once. The CDR3 runs 15 residues. V gave up 3 bases and J gave up 5 bases, with 16 bases separating them. CDR1 and CDR2 from the germline V gene are LGHDT and YNNKEL (reference sequence). Sample: peripheral blood. The TCR comes from a middle-aged man with active COVID-19. The chain is built from TRBV3-1 (or the pseudogene TRBV3-2) and TRBJ2-5, with D possibly matching TRBD2 (5 bases). CDR3 coding DNA: TGTGCCAGCAGCCACCGGCGGGCAGAAGGGGAGACCCAGTACTTC. It translates to CASSHRRAEGETQYF.